These 11 T cell receptor beta chains were all obtained from the same sample, sequenced in a study of prognosis after radiotherapy for stage I lung cancer. Two rounds of multiplex PCR amplified TCR beta CDR3 from genomic DNA. Gene-specific primers for each TRBV and TRBJ gene drove first-round PCR. MiXCR was run by TCRdb on the multiplex PCR reads, yielding one entry per CDR3 protein. The sample records roughly 38,000 distinct CDR3 sequences, roughly 24% being singletons. The sample was PBMCs, taken before or after stereotactic body radiation therapy (not recorded which). The receptors come from a donor aged 50 or older with non-small cell lung cancer.

This clonotype was recorded at least ten times. The rearrangement joins TRBV12-3 or TRBV12-4 to TRBJ2-1; D is undetermined. This CDR3 has 13 residues. With 2 bases removed from V and 10 bases from J, the gap between germline ends came to 12 bases. The CDR3 DNA sequence: TGTGCCAGCAGTTTACAACTGTCTGCAGAGCAGTTCTTC. It yields the protein CASSLQLSAEQFF.

This clonotype was counted many times. V usage is TRBV12-3 or TRBV12-4 and J usage is TRBJ1-1, with TRBD1 as a possible D gene (6 bases). The CDR3 contains 12 residues. Deletions cut 3 bases from V and 6 bases from J, with 8 bases between. In DNA form, the CDR3 reads TGTGCCAGCAGTTTTAGGGGGGCTGAAGCTTTCTTT. Translating gives CASSFRGAEAFF.

This clonotype was recorded at least ten times. The V call is TRBV5-1, the J call TRBJ2-5; no reliable D call. Deletions cut 1 base from V and 4 bases from J, with 11 bases between. The CDR3 is 14 residues long. Per germline, CDR1 SGHRS and CDR2 YFSETQ. In nucleotides, the CDR3 is TGCGCCAGCAGCTTGACCACATTGAGAGAGACCCAGTACTTC. As protein: CASSLTTLRETQYF.

The V gene is TRBV28, the J gene TRBJ2-2; D could derive from TRBD1 or TRBD2 (6 bases each). V was pared by 7 bases and J by 7 bases, with 19 bases between. Germline V lookup: CDR1 MDHEN, CDR2 SYDVKM. CDR3 length: 15 amino acids. The CDR3 DNA reads TGTGCCAGCATAAACCGACAGGAGGGGGACGGGGAGCTGTTTTTT. Translated: CASINRQEGDGELFF.

Many counts were recorded for this clonotype. Here the CDR3 DNA reads TGCGCCAGCAGTTTGTTGAGTCCAAGCACAGATACGCAGTATTTT. Translation: CASSLLSPSTDTQYF. This chain joins TRBV5-1 and TRBJ2-3; no clear D gene. Germline V gene sequence: CDR1 SGHRS, CDR2 YFSETQ. The V end lost 5 bases, the J end lost 0 bases, and 13 bases lay between the germline ends. The CDR3 is 15 residues long.

This clonotype was found many times. The rearrangement joins TRBV7-2 to TRBJ2-7; 7 bases are a match to TRBD1. This CDR3 is built from 13 residues. V shed 4 bases and J 6 bases; nucleotides not matched to a gene: 6. Germline values: CDR1 SGHTA, CDR2 FQGNSA. DNA of the CDR3: TGTGCCAGCAGCTCCGACAGGGTGGGCGAGCAGTACTTC. Protein product: CASSSDRVGEQYF. The full variable domain, in which reference TRBV7-2 and TRBJ2-7 provide the parts outside the CDR3, is GAGVSQSPSNKVTEKGKDVELRCDPISGHTALYWYRQSLGQGLEFLIYFQGNSAPDKSGLPSDRFSAERTGGSVSTLTIQRTQQEDSAVYLCASSSDRVGEQYFGPGTRLTVT.

This clonotype was counted many times. V gene TRBV28 combines with J gene TRBJ2-5; 8 positions match TRBD2. V lost 5 bases, J lost 5 bases, and 16 bases stayed unmatched. Germline V gene sequence: CDR1 MDHEN, CDR2 SYDVKM. This CDR3 spans 17 amino acids. CDR3 coding DNA: TGTGCCAGCAGTCTCCCATTTGCCAGCGGGAGCGGTGAGACCCAGTACTTC. It codes for CASSLPFASGSGETQYF.

Notes on this clonotype: Without the conserved terminal phenylalanine or tryptophan, this CDR3 likely stems from a read error. The chain joins TRBV28 to TRBJ1-6, with TRBD1 as a possible D gene (6 bases). Germline assignment: CDR1 MDHEN and CDR2 SYDVKM. The CDR3 is 16 residues long. V was cut by 4 bases and J by 7 bases, with 17 bases left in between. CDR3 in DNA: TGTGCCAGCAGTTCCCTCGCGGACAGTGTGAATTCACCCCTCCACGTT. It translates to CASSSLADSVNSPLHV.

This clonotype has at least ten counts. The chain carries TRBV20-1 and TRBJ2-6; no reliable D call. This CDR3 contains 17 residues. Trimming took off 0 bases at V and 0 bases at J, with 12 bases between the two ends. Germline values: CDR1 DFQATT, CDR2 SNEGSKA (reference sequence). CDR3 in DNA: TGCAGTGCTAGAGATTATAAGCGACGCTCTGGGGCCAACGTCCTGACTTTC. Translating gives CSARDYKRRSGANVLTF.

As regards this clonotype: This is likely an artifact of a read error, given a far larger clone one base away. The chain joins TRBV6-4 to TRBJ2-7, with a weak D call TRBD1 (6 bases). The CDR3 spans 11 residues. Per the germline V gene, CDR1 is MRHNA and CDR2 is SNTAGT. V was shortened by 5 bases and J by 9 bases, with 11 bases between the two germline ends. CDR3 nucleotides: TGTGCCAGCAGTTACGGGACATCGCAGTACTTC. It codes for CASSYGTSQYF.

Remarks on this clonotype: This may arise from a read error, as a much more abundant clone is one base away. Without the conserved terminal phenylalanine or tryptophan, this CDR3 likely stems from a read error. V is TRBV20-1 and J is TRBJ2-2; TRBD2 matches 14 bases. V lost 6 bases and J lost 4; bases outside the gene matches: 10. In germline, CDR1 is DFQATT, CDR2 SNEGSKA (reference sequence). The CDR3 contains 17 residues. CDR3 DNA: TGCAGTGCAACATACTTGGGACTAGCGGGAGCCACCGGGGAGCTGTTTTAT. Translation gives CSATYLGLAGATGELFY.